These 25 T cell receptor beta chains share one sample of origin, sequenced in a study of PD-L1 blockade in urothelial cancer. Method: immunoSEQ multiplex PCR; TCRdb's copy keeps in-frame clones and lacks some. The profile shows some 100,000 clones, roughly 90% of them singletons. This sample's time point: pretreatment peripheral blood. The starting material was PBMCs, obtained around atezolizumab (anti-PD-L1) treatment. Receptors originate from a woman aged 80 or over with urothelial cancer.

This rearrangement joins TRBV28 to TRBJ1-5; D unclear. Trimming took 7 bases from V and 8 from J, leaving 24 bases between them. The CDR3 extends over 16 amino acids. Germline V gene lookup returns CDR1 MDHEN and CDR2 SYDVKM. The CDR3 loop is CASTHYLGGLAEPQHF. The CDR3 nucleotides read TGTGCCAGCACCCACTATTTAGGAGGCCTAGCTGAGCCCCAGCATTTT.

This chain joins TRBV7-2 and TRBJ2-7, with 10 positions matching TRBD2. V lost 5 bases, J lost 6 bases, and 10 bases stayed unmatched. Germline V gene data show CDR1 as SGHTA and CDR2 as FQGNSA. The CDR3 is 15 amino acids. The chain's CDR3 is CASSPRASGSLEQYF. The CDR3 nucleotides read TGTGCCAGCAGCCCACGGGCTAGCGGGAGCCTCGAGCAGTACTTC.

The chain couples TRBV27 to TRBJ1-4; 7 bases match TRBD1. The CDR3 is 15 residues long. The germline V gene has CDR1 MNHEY and CDR2 SMNVEV (reference sequence). The V and J ends lost 5 bases and 7 bases, in that order; junction bases with no gene match: 10. CDR3 nucleotides: TGTGCCAGCAGTATTTCGACAGGGTCGGGTGAAAAACTGTTTTTT. Encoded protein: CASSISTGSGEKLFF.

The chain uses TRBV7-6 and TRBJ2-5, with 9 bases matching TRBD1. V shed 5 bases, J shed 7 bases, and the junction held 8 bases outside the gene matches. This CDR3 region has 14 residues. Looked up from germline, CDR1 is SGHVS and CDR2 is FNYEAQ. The chain's CDR3 is CASSPTGQGGTQYF. CDR3 DNA sequence: TGTGCCAGCAGCCCCACGGGACAGGGAGGGACCCAGTACTTC.

The chain's CDR3 is CASTGAGRGANVLTF. CDR3 nucleotides: TGTGCCAGCACGGGTGCAGGGCGTGGGGCCAACGTCCTGACTTTC. The chain is built from TRBV5-8 and TRBJ2-6; possible D gene TRBD1, 5 bases. V lost 6 bases to trimming and J lost 3 bases, with 13 bases between them. CDR1 and CDR2 from the germline V gene are SGHTS and YDEGEE. CDR3 length: 15 amino acids.

The chain uses TRBV18 and TRBJ2-7, with a tentative D call TRBD2 (6 bases). The germline gives CDR1 KGHSH, CDR2 LQKENI. This CDR3 is built from 15 residues. Trimming removed 0 bases from V and 7 bases from J, with 16 bases in between. The CDR3: CASSPPMSAAGEQYF. The CDR3, as DNA: TGTGCCAGCTCACCACCGATGAGCGCCGCGGGGGAGCAGTACTTC.

The rearrangement uses TRBV30 and TRBJ2-7, with a tentative D call TRBD2 (5 bases). CDR1 and CDR2 (germline): GTSNPN, SVGIG (reference sequence). V was pared by 5 bases and J by 1 base, with 9 bases between. CDR3 length: 12 residues. CDR3 nucleotides: TGTGCCTGGGGACTTCTTTCCTACGAGCAGTACTTC. Translating gives CAWGLLSYEQYF.

The chain recombines TRBV29-1 with TRBJ2-5, with TRBD1 as a possible D gene (5 bases). Trimming removed 2 bases from V and 1 base from J, with 14 bases in between. The germline V gene has CDR1 SQVTM and CDR2 ANQGSEA. The CDR3 has 15 residues. CDR3 loop: CSVERGSLIQETQYF. CDR3 DNA sequence: TGCAGCGTTGAAAGGGGCAGCCTGATCCAAGAGACCCAGTACTTC.

This clone has a handful of counts. The chain has TRBV27 and TRBJ2-7, with 12 bases identical to TRBD2. Germline V lookup: CDR1 MNHEY, CDR2 SMNVEV (reference sequence). The CDR3 covers 15 residues. The V segment lost 4 bases and the J segment 4 bases; nucleotides outside the gene matches: 5. The CDR3 loop is CASSSYGLAGYEQYF. CDR3 nucleotide sequence: TGTGCCAGCAGTTCCTATGGACTAGCGGGGTACGAGCAGTACTTC.

The CDR3 protein is CASSRDSRETQYF. The CDR3, as DNA: TGTGCCAGCAGCCGGGACAGTAGAGAGACCCAGTACTTC. This chain links TRBV7-2 with TRBJ2-5, with TRBD1 matching over 7 bases. J was trimmed by 4 bases and V by 5 bases; bases with no gene match: 4. Per the germline V gene, CDR1 is SGHTA and CDR2 is FQGNSA. The CDR3 consists of 13 residues.

This chain links TRBV5-6 with TRBJ2-7; 12 bases are shared with TRBD1. Unmatched junction bases numbered 8, after V lost 3 bases and J lost 7 bases. Germline V gives CDR1 SGHDT, CDR2 YYEEEE. The length of the CDR3 is 15 residues. The CDR3 sequence is CASSSGQGANEEQYF. As DNA, the CDR3 is TGTGCCAGCAGCTCGGGACAGGGGGCGAACGAGGAGCAGTACTTC.

The chain recombines TRBV30 with TRBJ2-2; TRBD2 agrees at 8 bases. CDR1 and CDR2 from the germline V gene are GTSNPN and SVGIG (reference sequence). The CDR3 length is 15 residues. Trimming at V came to 2 bases and at J to 2 bases, leaving 4 bases not matched to a gene. The CDR3 sequence: CAWSYGGGNTGELFF. Written as DNA, the CDR3 is TGTGCCTGGAGTTACGGGGGGGGAAACACCGGGGAGCTGTTTTTT.

Of note for this clone: The same CDR3 also results from other DNA sequences found in this sample. The rearrangement uses TRBV14 and TRBJ2-2; the match to TRBD2 covers 9 bases. Trimming at V came to 4 bases and at J to 2 bases, leaving 8 bases not matched to a gene. The germline gives CDR1 SGHDN, CDR2 FVKESK. This CDR3 has 17 amino acids. The CDR3 sequence: CASSLGLAGLNTGELFF. The CDR3 DNA follows: TGTGCCAGCAGCCTGGGGCTAGCGGGACTTAACACCGGGGAGCTGTTTTTT.

The gene calls are TRBV6-1 and TRBJ2-7; tentative D call: TRBD2 (6 bases). Germline lookup yields CDR1 MNHNS and CDR2 SASEGT. V lost 7 bases and J lost 6, with 19 bases in between. This CDR3 contains 14 residues. CDR3 sequence (DNA): TGTGCCAGCAAGATAGGAGGGCAGGGAGGCGAGCAGTACTTC. It yields the protein CASKIGGQGGEQYF.

This chain connects TRBV30 to TRBJ2-3, with TRBD2 identical over 11 bases. Germline V gene lookup returns CDR1 GTSNPN and CDR2 SVGIG (reference sequence). This CDR3 contains 14 residues. Trimming cost V 8 bases and J 2 bases; bases outside gene matches: 6. Here the CDR3 reads CAGRLAGTTDTQYF. The CDR3 DNA reads as TGTGCCGGTAGACTAGCGGGGACCACAGATACGCAGTATTTT.

This chain uses TRBV7-6 with TRBJ2-7; 9 bases align to TRBD2. CDR3 length: 16 residues. With V trimmed by 5 bases and J by 7 bases, 15 bases remained unmatched. Per germline, CDR1 SGHVS and CDR2 FNYEAQ. CDR3 DNA: TGTGCCAGCAGCCGAGCGGGGGGACTTGGTTCGCGGGAGCAGTACTTC. Encoded protein: CASSRAGGLGSREQYF.

The chain has TRBV9 and TRBJ2-2, with 12 bases matching TRBD2. V dropped 4 bases and J dropped 5; count of bases not matched to a gene: 6. This CDR3 has 16 amino acids. Germline CDR1 and CDR2: SGDLS and YYNGEE. The CDR3 bases are TGTGCCAGCAGCACACGGACTAGCGGGACTACCGGGGAGCTGTTTTTT. Its translation: CASSTRTSGTTGELFF.

The CDR3, as DNA: TGTGCCAGCAGTGTATTCGACAATGAGCAGTTCTTC. Protein product: CASSVFDNEQFF. The J gene is TRBJ2-1, the V gene TRBV6-1; D is unclear. The CDR3 loop spans 12 amino acids. Germline CDR1 and CDR2: MNHNS and SASEGT. V was trimmed by 4 bases and J by 5 bases, leaving 6 bases between them.

This clone showed up just a few times. V usage is TRBV5-8 and J usage is TRBJ1-1, with D perhaps matching TRBD1 (6 bases). Per the germline V gene, CDR1 is SGHTS and CDR2 is YDEGEE. Trimming stripped 0 bases from V and 1 base from J, with 10 bases between. The CDR3 has 15 residues. CDR3 DNA: TGTGCCAGCAGCTTGGCCGGGGGGCCGAACACTGAAGCTTTCTTT. This translates into CASSLAGGPNTEAFF.

This rearrangement joins TRBV30 to TRBJ1-5, with no clear D. The germline V and J ends were trimmed by 0 bases and 7 bases, with 16 bases remaining between them. Germline V gene lookup returns CDR1 GTSNPN and CDR2 SVGIG (reference sequence). This CDR3 is built from 15 residues. The CDR3 nucleotides read TGTGCCTGGAGTGTACCCAAGGGCGCGGGGCAGCCCCAGCATTTT. As protein: CAWSVPKGAGQPQHF.

A remark on this clone: With only one base between it and a far larger clone, this is likely a read error. The chain joins TRBV27 to TRBJ1-1; 11 nucleotides line up with TRBD1. The CDR3 has 15 residues. V gave up 2 bases and J gave up 4 bases; unmatched junction bases: 3. CDR1 and CDR2 (germline): MNHEY, SMNVEV (reference sequence). The CDR3 region is CASSLAGTGGTEAFF. CDR3 nucleotides: TGTGCCAGCAGTTTAGCCGGGACAGGGGGCACTGAAGCTTTCTTT.

This sequence joins TRBV5-1 and TRBJ2-1, with 14 bases lining up with TRBD2. This CDR3 contains 19 residues. V trimming: 3 bases; J trimming: 1 base; junction bases outside the gene matches: 9. Germline CDR1 SGHRS, CDR2 YFSETQ. The CDR3 loop reads CASSSEGTSGRGSYNEQFF. CDR3 DNA sequence: TGCGCCAGCAGCTCCGAAGGGACTAGCGGGAGAGGGTCCTACAATGAGCAGTTCTTC.

This clone was counted only a few times. The chain carries TRBV28 and TRBJ2-5; 11 nucleotides line up with TRBD2. This CDR3 region has 16 residues. CDR1 is MDHEN, CDR2 SYDVKM, per germline. V shed 4 bases and J 8 bases; nucleotides not matched to a gene: 12. DNA of the CDR3: TGTGCCAGCAGTTCCATAGCGGGAGGGCCGTTTAGAACCCAGTACTTC. It translates to CASSSIAGGPFRTQYF.

The chain recombines TRBV19 with TRBJ1-1, with D maybe TRBD1 (5 bases). CDR3 length: 12 residues. The ends were cut back, 5 bases at V and 2 bases at J, with 6 bases in the middle. Per germline, CDR1 LNHDA and CDR2 SQIVND (reference sequence). In nucleotides, the CDR3 is TGTGCCAGTAGTGACAGAAACACTGAAGCTTTCTTT. It encodes CASSDRNTEAFF.

This chain uses TRBV2 with TRBJ2-1, with 11 bases lining up with TRBD2. V was pared by 4 bases and J by 5 bases, with 10 bases of the junction left unmatched. This CDR3 is built from 17 residues. In germline, CDR1 is SNHLY, CDR2 FYNNEI. This chain's CDR3 is CASSAAGLAGTHNEQFF. CDR3 DNA: TGTGCCAGCAGTGCCGCTGGACTAGCGGGTACCCACAATGAGCAGTTCTTC.